The 15 T cell receptor beta chains listed next were all sequenced from one sample in a study of T cell repertoires in cytomegalovirus infection. TCRdb reprocessed the reads with MiXCR, giving one entry per CDR3 protein. Here the sample spans under 500,000 distinct CDR3 sequences, approximately 40% being singletons. Their specific antigens are unknown. This sample comprised cultured PBMCs, obtained from culture after CMV antigen stimulation. The source of these receptors is a human donor in good health (CMV status not recorded). Some clones in this sample may be carry-over from other donors' samples.

V is TRBV6-6 and J is TRBJ2-1; D perhaps matches TRBD1 (5 bases). This CDR3 has 14 amino acids. Trimming removed 0 bases at V and 10 bases at J, with 13 bases between. Germline CDR1 MNHNY, CDR2 SVGAGI (reference sequence). The chain's CDR3 is CASSYSDRGREQFF. CDR3 DNA: TGTGCCAGCAGTTACTCGGATAGGGGCAGGGAGCAGTTCTTC.

This clonotype appeared a few times. The chain uses TRBV5-1 and TRBJ2-1; TRBD2 agrees at 10 bases. V lost 1 base to trimming and J lost 5 bases; unmatched junction nucleotides: 9. This CDR3 comprises 17 residues. Germline V gives CDR1 SGHRS, CDR2 YFSETQ. CDR3 nucleotide sequence: TGCGCCAGCAGCTTGTGGGCTAGCGGGAGTCGGCACAATGAGCAGTTCTTC. Translated, it gives CASSLWASGSRHNEQFF.

This clonotype appeared once. This chain uses TRBV24-1 with TRBJ1-2, with a tentative D call TRBD1 (5 bases). V lost 4 bases, J lost 6 bases, and 23 bases lay in between. This CDR3 is built from 17 residues. Germline V gene sequence: CDR1 KGHDR, CDR2 SFDVKD. The chain's CDR3 is CATSDPVGGGREHGYTF. The CDR3 nucleotides are TGTGCCACCAGTGACCCCGTCGGGGGGGGTCGGGAACATGGCTACACCTTC.

J is TRBJ2-2 and V is TRBV10-3; D is tentatively TRBD1 or TRBD2 (6 bases each). CDR3 size: 15 residues. Per germline, CDR1 ENHRY and CDR2 SYGVKD. Deletions cut 4 bases from V and 0 bases from J, with 9 bases between. The DNA for the CDR3 is TGTGCCATCAGTGTTGGGGGGCCGAACACCGGGGAGCTGTTTTTT. It specifies CAISVGGPNTGELFF.

This clonotype was seen a handful of times. The chain couples TRBV7-2 to TRBJ2-3, with 9 bases that match TRBD1. V dropped 4 bases and J dropped 2; count of bases not matched to a gene: 16. Germline V gives CDR1 SGHTA, CDR2 FQGNSA. The CDR3 totals 19 residues. The CDR3 DNA sequence: TGTGCCAGCAGCTCCCCGGGACAGGGAAGATGGGGATTCACAGATACGCAGTATTTT. Its translation: CASSSPGQGRWGFTDTQYF. The full variable domain, with the rest looked up from reference TRBV7-2 and TRBJ2-3, is GAGVSQSPSNKVTEKGKDVELRCDPISGHTALYWYRQSLGQGLEFLIYFQGNSAPDKSGLPSDRFSAERTGGSVSTLTIQRTQQEDSAVYLCASSSPGQGRWGFTDTQYFGPGTRLTVL.

On this clonotype: The final CDR3 position lacks the conserved phenylalanine or tryptophan, pointing to a likely read error. The chain carries TRBV7-2 and TRBJ2-7; 8 positions match TRBD2. Per the germline V gene, CDR1 is SGHTA and CDR2 is FQGNSA. J lost 2 bases, V lost 3 bases, and 0 bases had no gene match. CDR3 size: 13 residues. The CDR3 loop is CASSLRGAYEQYS. The CDR3, as DNA: TGTGCCAGCAGCTTGCGGGGGGCCTACGAGCAGTACTCC.

There are a few counts of this clonotype. This CDR3 reads CASIGTSSNEQFF. For the CDR3, the DNA is TGTGCCAGCATCGGGACTAGCTCGAATGAGCAGTTCTTC. The chain has TRBV2 and TRBJ2-1; 9 nucleotides agree with TRBD2. Trimming removed 7 bases from V and 7 bases from J; junction bases left unmatched: 5. The CDR3 is 13 residues long. CDR1 SNHLY and CDR2 FYNNEI come from the germline V gene.

The sample holds many counts of this clonotype. J is TRBJ2-5 and V is TRBV7-9; perhaps TRBD2 as D (7 bases). Germline lookup yields CDR1 SEHNR and CDR2 FQNEAQ (reference sequence). The V and J ends lost 5 bases and 5 bases respectively, with 12 bases between them. This CDR3 contains 13 residues. The CDR3 here is CASSKQGGETQYF. The CDR3 nucleotides are TGTGCCAGCAGCAAACAGGGAGGGGAGACCCAGTACTTC.

J is TRBJ1-2 and V is TRBV4-1; D unresolved. The CDR3 is 12 amino acids. Germline V gene sequence: CDR1 MGHRA, CDR2 YSYEKL. V lost 7 bases, J lost 2 bases, and 8 bases lay in between. The CDR3 spells CASTAANYGYTF. The CDR3, as DNA: TGCGCCAGCACGGCTGCAAACTATGGCTACACCTTC.

This clonotype has a handful of counts. This chain uses TRBV24-1 with TRBJ2-2; the D gene is possibly TRBD2 (6 bases). The CDR3 totals 15 residues. Trimming cost V 3 bases and J 3 bases, with 10 bases left between them. The V gene's germline CDR1 is KGHDR and CDR2 SFDVKD. For the CDR3, the DNA is TGTGCCACCAGTGATGGGGACTTACACACCGGGGAGCTGTTTTTT. Its translation is CATSDGDLHTGELFF.

In its sample, this clonotype was seen a few times. DNA for the CDR3: TGTGCCAGCAGTTTCGTAAGCCCACCCCTCTACAATGAGCAGTTCTTC. Its protein product is CASSFVSPPLYNEQFF. This chain connects TRBV27 to TRBJ2-1, with D uncertain. V lost 3 bases and J lost 3, with 15 bases in between. The CDR3 consists of 16 residues. Germline CDR1 and CDR2: MNHEY and SMNVEV (reference sequence).

This rearrangement joins TRBV7-9 to TRBJ1-1; the D is unclear. Germline V gene data show CDR1 as SEHNR and CDR2 as FQNEAQ (reference sequence). There are 14 residues in the CDR3. With 4 bases removed from V and 3 bases from J, the gap between germline ends came to 12 bases. CDR3 coding DNA: TGTGCCAGCAGCTCCGATAAATGGGACACTGAAGCTTTCTTT. This translates into CASSSDKWDTEAFF.

The rearrangement joins TRBV19 to TRBJ2-1; 7 bases are shared with TRBD1. This CDR3 is built from 17 residues. The V gene end was trimmed by 3 bases and the J gene end by 9 bases; junction bases not matched to a gene: 17. Per the germline V gene, CDR1 is LNHDA and CDR2 is SQIVND (reference sequence). In DNA, the CDR3 is TGTGCCAGTAGTATCTTCCTGGCGACAGGGAGTTTGGGTGAGCAGTTCTTC. Encoded protein: CASSIFLATGSLGEQFF.

V gene TRBV12-3 or TRBV12-4 combines with J gene TRBJ2-7; D is perhaps TRBD2 (5 bases). This CDR3 has 15 amino acids. The V end was cut by 2 bases, the J end by 0 bases, with 11 bases between. The CDR3 DNA follows: TGTGCCAGCAGTTTAATCGGGAAAAGCTCCTACGAGCAGTACTTC. It encodes CASSLIGKSSYEQYF.

Concerning this clonotype: One end of the junction fails to match germline, which may point to a read error. This chain joins TRBV7-8 and TRBJ1-6; D is undetermined. The CDR3 length is 13 residues. The germline CDR1 and CDR2 sequences are SGHVS and FQNEAQ. The CDR3 protein is CASSLGGFGSESF. Written as DNA, the CDR3 is TGTGCCAGCAGCTTAGGGGGTTTTGGATCCGAATCCTTT.